The T cell receptor (beta chain) under discussion was sequenced for a study of tumor-infiltrating lymphocytes in oesophageal squamous cell carcinoma. TCRdb independently ran MiXCR on the PCR reads; one entry per CDR3 protein. The sample shows about 15,000 distinct CDR3 sequences, around 50% of them seen only once. J gave up 0 bases and V 7 bases, and 18 bases lay outside the gene matches. The CDR3 is made up of 19 amino acids. Germline values: CDR1 SGHVT, CDR2 SQSDAQ. This TCR was sampled from a female donor with esophageal squamous cell carcinoma. The chain carries TRBV7-4 and TRBJ2-1, with 7 bases fitting TRBD2. Input material: esophageal tumor tissue. The CDR3 loop is CASNPQDGRSSGSYNEQFF. The CDR3 region has the DNA TGTGCCAGCAACCCTCAGGACGGGAGGTCTAGCGGCTCCTACAATGAGCAGTTCTTC.